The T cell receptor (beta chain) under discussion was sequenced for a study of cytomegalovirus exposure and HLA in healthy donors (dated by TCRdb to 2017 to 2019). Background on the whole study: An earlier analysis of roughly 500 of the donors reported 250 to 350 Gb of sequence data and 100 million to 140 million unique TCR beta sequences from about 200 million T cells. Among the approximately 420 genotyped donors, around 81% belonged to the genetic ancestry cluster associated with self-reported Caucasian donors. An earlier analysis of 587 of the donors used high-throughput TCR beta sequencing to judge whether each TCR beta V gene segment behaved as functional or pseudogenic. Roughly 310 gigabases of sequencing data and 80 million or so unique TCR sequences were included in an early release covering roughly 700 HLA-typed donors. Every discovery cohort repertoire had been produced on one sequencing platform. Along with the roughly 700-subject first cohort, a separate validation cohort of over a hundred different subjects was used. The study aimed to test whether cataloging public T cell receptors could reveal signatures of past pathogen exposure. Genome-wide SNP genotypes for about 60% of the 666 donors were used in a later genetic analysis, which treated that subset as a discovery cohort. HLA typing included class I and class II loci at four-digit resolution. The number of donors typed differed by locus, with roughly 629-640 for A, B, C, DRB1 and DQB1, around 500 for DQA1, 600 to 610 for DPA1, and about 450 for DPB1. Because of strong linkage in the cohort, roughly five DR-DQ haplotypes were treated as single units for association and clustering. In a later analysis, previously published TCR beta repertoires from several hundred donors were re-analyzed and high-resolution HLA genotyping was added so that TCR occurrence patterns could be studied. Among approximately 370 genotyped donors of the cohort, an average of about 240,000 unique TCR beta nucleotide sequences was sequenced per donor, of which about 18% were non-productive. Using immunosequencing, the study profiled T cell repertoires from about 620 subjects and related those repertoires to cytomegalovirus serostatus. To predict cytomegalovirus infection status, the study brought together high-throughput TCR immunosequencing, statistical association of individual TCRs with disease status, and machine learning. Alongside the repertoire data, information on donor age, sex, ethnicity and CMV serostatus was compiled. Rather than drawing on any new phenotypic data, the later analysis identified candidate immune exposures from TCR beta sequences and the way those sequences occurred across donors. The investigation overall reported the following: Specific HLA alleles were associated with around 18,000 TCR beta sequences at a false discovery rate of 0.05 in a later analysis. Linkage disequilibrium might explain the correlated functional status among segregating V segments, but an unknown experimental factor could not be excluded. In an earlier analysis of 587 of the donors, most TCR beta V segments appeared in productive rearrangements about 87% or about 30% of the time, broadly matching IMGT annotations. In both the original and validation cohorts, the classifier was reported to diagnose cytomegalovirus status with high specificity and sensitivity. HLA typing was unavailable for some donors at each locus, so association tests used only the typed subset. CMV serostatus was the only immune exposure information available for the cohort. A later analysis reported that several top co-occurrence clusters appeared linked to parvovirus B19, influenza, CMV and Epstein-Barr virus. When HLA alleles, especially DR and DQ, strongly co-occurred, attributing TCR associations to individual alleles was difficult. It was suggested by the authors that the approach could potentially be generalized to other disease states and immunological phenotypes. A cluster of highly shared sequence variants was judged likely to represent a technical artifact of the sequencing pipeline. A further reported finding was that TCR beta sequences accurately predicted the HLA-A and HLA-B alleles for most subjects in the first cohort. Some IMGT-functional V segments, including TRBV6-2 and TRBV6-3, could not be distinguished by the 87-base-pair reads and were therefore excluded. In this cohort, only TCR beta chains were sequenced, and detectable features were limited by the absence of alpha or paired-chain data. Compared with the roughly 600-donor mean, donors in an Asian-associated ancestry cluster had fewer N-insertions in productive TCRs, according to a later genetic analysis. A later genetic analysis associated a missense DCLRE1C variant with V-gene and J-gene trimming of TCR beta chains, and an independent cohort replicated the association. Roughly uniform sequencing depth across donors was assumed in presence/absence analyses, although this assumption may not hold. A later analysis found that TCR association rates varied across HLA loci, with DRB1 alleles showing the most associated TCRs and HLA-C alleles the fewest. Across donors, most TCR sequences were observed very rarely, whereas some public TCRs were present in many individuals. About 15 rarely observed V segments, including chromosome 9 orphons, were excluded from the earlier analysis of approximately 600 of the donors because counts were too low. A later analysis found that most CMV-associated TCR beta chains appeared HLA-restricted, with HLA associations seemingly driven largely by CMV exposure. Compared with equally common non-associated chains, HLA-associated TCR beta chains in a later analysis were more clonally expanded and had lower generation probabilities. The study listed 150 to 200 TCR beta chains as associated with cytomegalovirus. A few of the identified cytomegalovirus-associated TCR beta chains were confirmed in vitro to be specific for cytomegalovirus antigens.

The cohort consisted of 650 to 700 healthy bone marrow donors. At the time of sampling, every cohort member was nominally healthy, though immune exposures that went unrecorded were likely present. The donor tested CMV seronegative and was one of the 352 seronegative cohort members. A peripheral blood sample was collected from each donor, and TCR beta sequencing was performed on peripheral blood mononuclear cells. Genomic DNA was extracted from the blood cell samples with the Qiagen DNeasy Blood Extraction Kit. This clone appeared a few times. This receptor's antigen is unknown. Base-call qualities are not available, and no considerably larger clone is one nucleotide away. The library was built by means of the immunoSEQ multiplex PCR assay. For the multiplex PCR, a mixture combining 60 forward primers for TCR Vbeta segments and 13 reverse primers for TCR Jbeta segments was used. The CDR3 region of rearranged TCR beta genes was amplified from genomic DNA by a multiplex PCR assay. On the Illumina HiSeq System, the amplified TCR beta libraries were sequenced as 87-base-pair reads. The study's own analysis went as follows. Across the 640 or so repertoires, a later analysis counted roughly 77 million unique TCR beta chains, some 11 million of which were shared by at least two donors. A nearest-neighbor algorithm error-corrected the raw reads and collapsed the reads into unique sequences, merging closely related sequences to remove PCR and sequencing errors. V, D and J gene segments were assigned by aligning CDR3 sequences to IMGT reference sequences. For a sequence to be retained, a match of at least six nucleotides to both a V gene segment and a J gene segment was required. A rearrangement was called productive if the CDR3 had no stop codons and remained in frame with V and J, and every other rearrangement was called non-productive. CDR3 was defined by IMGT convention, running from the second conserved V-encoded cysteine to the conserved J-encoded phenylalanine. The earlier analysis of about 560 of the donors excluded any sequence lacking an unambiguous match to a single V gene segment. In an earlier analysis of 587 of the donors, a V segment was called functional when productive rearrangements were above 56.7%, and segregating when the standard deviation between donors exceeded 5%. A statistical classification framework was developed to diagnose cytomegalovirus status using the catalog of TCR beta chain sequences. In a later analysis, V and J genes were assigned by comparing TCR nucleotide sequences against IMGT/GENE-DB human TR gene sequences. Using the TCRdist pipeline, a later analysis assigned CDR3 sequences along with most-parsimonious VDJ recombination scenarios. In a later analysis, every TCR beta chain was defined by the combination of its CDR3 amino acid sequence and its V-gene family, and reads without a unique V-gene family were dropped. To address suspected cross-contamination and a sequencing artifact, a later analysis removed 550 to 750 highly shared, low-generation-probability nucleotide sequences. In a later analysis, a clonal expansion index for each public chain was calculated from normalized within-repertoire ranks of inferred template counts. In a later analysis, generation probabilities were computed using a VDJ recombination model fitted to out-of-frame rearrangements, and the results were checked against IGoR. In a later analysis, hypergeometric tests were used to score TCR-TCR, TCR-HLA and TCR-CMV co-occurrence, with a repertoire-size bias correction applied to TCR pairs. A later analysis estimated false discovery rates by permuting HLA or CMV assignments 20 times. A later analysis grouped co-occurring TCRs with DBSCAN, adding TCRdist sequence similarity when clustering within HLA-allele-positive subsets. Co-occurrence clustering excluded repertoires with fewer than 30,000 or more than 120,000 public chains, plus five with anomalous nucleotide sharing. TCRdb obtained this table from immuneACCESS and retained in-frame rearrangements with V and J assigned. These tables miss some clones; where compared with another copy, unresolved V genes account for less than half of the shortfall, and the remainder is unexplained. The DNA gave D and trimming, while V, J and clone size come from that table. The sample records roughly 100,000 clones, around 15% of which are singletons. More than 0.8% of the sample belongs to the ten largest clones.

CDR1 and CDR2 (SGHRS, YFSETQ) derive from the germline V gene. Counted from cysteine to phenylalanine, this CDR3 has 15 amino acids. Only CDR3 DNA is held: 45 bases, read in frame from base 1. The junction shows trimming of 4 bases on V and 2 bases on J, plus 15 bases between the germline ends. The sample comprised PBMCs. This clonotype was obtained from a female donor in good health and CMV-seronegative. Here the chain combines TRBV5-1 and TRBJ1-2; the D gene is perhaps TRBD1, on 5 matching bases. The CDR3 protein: CASSQQVTSNYGYTF. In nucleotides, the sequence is TGCGCCAGCAGCCAACAGGTCACTTCGAACTATGGCTACACCTTC.